These T cell receptor beta chains were read from a single sample in a study of blood T cell repertoires in COVID-19. Repertoires were generated with immunoSEQ multiplex PCR, while TCRdb's copy carries only in-frame clones and drops some. The top ten hold around 1% of the sample, which has about 360,000 clones, 81% seen once. The source material was peripheral blood. The receptors were sampled from a human donor with acute or convalescent COVID-19. The donor label of this sample is uncertain. Each CDR3 is given without its conserved first and last residue. Fields, in order: V gene, J gene, CDR3 protein.

TRBV5-1,TRBJ2-7,ASSRGTGPYEQY
TRBV5-1,TRBJ1-1,ASSPGTGAMKAF
TRBV29-1,TRBJ1-1,SVGHQNAEAF
TRBV7-6,TRBJ1-6,ASSLLADNSPLH
TRBV5-5,TRBJ1-1,ASSLGVNTEAF
TRBV5-1,TRBJ2-1,ASSFAGLSNNEQF
TRBV2,TRBJ1-1,ASSEIGGTGEFGAF
TRBV19,TRBJ1-1,ASSNREGTGGTEAF
TRBV28,TRBJ1-3,ASSLNPDSSYSGNTIY
TRBV6-4,TRBJ1-2,ASSEDRGVGYGYT
TRBV28,TRBJ1-2,ASSFVPGQGSYGYT
TRBV5-5,TRBJ1-1,ASSLVRGRDTEAF
TRBV10-2,TRBJ2-1,ASSGQGFYNEQF
TRBV6-5,TRBJ2-7,ASRGGTVEQY
TRBV14,TRBJ2-7,ASSQGFAGSGQY
TRBV29-1,TRBJ2-7,SVGHASYEQY
TRBV5-8,TRBJ2-1,ASSLGGQGSYNEQF
TRBV19,TRBJ1-3,APLPDRPGNTIY
TRBV5-1,TRBJ2-2,ASSLKLAYTGELF
TRBV18,TRBJ1-2,ASSRQDRGGGYT
TRBV6-5,TRBJ2-1,ASSYREGRNEQF
TRBV6-8,TRBJ2-7,ASPYRGQGNYEQY
TRBV27,TRBJ1-2,ASSLSQTGYYGYT
TRBV18,TRBJ1-4,ASSPGMGREKLF
TRBV5-6,TRBJ2-1,ASSLYGRNEQF
TRBV6-1,TRBJ2-7,ASSVWIPGQGRNEQY
TRBV5-1,TRBJ2-5,ASSLIREETQY
TRBV5-1,TRBJ1-6,ASSLDKPPLH
TRBV3-1/TRBV3-2,TRBJ1-4,ASSPQVMNEKLF
TRBV29-1,TRBJ2-5,SVQAVEVFQETQY
TRBV2,TRBJ2-2,ASTRGQGAGELF
TRBV4-1,TRBJ1-1,ASSHWGRNTEAF
TRBV11-2,TRBJ1-3,ASSPGTGGFSGNTIY
TRBV7-2,TRBJ1-3,ASSPTGTSGNTIY
TRBV28,TRBJ1-4,ASSLGRAMF